This TCR beta chain was obtained from a study of T cell responses to AZD1222 COVID-19 vaccine. Study-level points and caveats: Nearly half of unique spike-specific TCRs reportedly avoided B.1.351 and B.1.1.7 mutated regions.

As for this clone: Its antigen is unidentified.

Only in-frame clones appear in the TCRdb table, and some are missing; sequencing was by immunoSEQ multiplex PCR. Of about 130,000 clones listed, 70% to 90% are singletons. The CDR3 loop spans 15 amino acids. Trimming removed 7 bases from V and 5 bases from J, with 19 bases in between. CDR1 MNHEY and CDR2 SMNVEV come from the germline V gene (reference sequence). The sample here was peripheral blood, taken on day 0 of AZD1222 vaccination. The sequence derives from an adult in good health. The chain recombines TRBV27 with TRBJ2-3; no firm D call. The CDR3 nucleotides read TGTGCCAGCACCCCTATCCCCCCGATGGGAGATACGCAGTATTTT. Translation: CASTPIPPMGDTQYF.